The 23 T cell receptor beta chains presented below share a single source sample, sequenced in a study of graft-versus-host responses after intestinal transplantation. No antigen has been identified for these receptors. Method: immunoSEQ multiplex PCR; TCRdb's copy keeps in-frame clones and lacks some. The data hold more than 100,000 clones, with around 95% observed a single time. The sample here was unstimulated CD8+ T cells sorted from spleen or lymph node cells, taken before intestinal transplant. These receptors all stem from a human donor who received an intestinal transplant.

The rearrangement joins TRBV2 to TRBJ2-1; tentatively, D is TRBD2 (6 bases). Germline CDR1 SNHLY, CDR2 FYNNEI. This CDR3 is built from 15 residues. V shed 1 base and J shed 3 bases, with 10 bases lying between them. This CDR3 is CASSEVGSIYNEQFF. The CDR3 DNA reads as TGTGCCAGCAGTGAAGTCGGGAGTATCTACAATGAGCAGTTCTTC. Full variable domain (rest looked up from reference TRBV2 and TRBJ2-1): EPEVTQTPSHQVTQMGQEVILRCVPISNHLYFYWYRQILGQKVEFLVSFYNNEISEKSEIFDDQFSVERPDGSNFTLKIRSTKLEDSAMYFCASSEVGSIYNEQFFGPGTRLTVL.

The chain has TRBV30 and TRBJ2-1; tentatively, D is TRBD2 (5 bases). Germline V CDR1 and CDR2: GTSNPN, SVGIG (reference sequence). The CDR3 is 13 amino acids. Trimming took 0 bases from V and 10 from J, leaving 13 bases between them. CDR3 sequence: CAWSVGEGREQFF. The CDR3 bases are TGTGCCTGGAGTGTTGGAGAGGGTCGGGAGCAGTTCTTC.

This chain connects TRBV7-3 to TRBJ1-5; 9 positions match TRBD1. Germline assignment: CDR1 SGHTA and CDR2 FQGTGA. J gave up 2 bases and V 5 bases, and 13 bases lay outside the gene matches. This CDR3 has 18 amino acids. CDR3 in DNA: TGTGCCAGCAGCCCCGGGACAGGGCCCCTCGGATGCAATCAGCCCCAGCATTTT. Its translation: CASSPGTGPLGCNQPQHF.

This clone was recorded only once. This sequence joins TRBV28 and TRBJ2-3, with 12 nucleotides matching TRBD2. Germline V gene sequence: CDR1 MDHEN, CDR2 SYDVKM. V dropped 5 bases and J dropped 0; count of bases not matched to a gene: 12. The CDR3 runs to 19 residues. The CDR3 sequence is CASSTFPPGLAGSTDTQYF. In nucleotides, the CDR3 is TGTGCCAGCAGTACCTTCCCGCCGGGACTAGCGGGCAGCACAGATACGCAGTATTTT.

The J gene is TRBJ2-7, the V gene TRBV5-6, with TRBD2 identical over 12 bases. V trimming: 5 bases; J trimming: 1 base; junction bases outside the gene matches: 13. This CDR3 has 18 residues. Germline CDR1 reads SGHDT; CDR2 reads YYEEEE. CDR3 loop: CASRALAGGPLGSYEQYF. CDR3 nucleotides: TGTGCCAGCAGAGCCCTAGCGGGAGGGCCTTTGGGGTCCTACGAGCAGTACTTC.

In its sample, this clone was seen a few times. This chain uses TRBV28 with TRBJ2-7; 7 bases are shared with TRBD1. CDR1 and CDR2 (germline): MDHEN, SYDVKM. Trimming at V came to 7 bases and at J to 3 bases, leaving 6 bases not matched to a gene. This CDR3 comprises 13 residues. The CDR3, as DNA: TGTGCCAGCAACAGGGGAAAGGTCTACGAGCAGTACTTC. Translated: CASNRGKVYEQYF.

This chain joins TRBV19 and TRBJ2-7, with D uncertain. Trimming left V 5 bases short and J 3 bases short, with 23 bases between. The germline CDR1 and CDR2 sequences are LNHDA and SQIVND (reference sequence). The CDR3 runs to 17 residues. The CDR3 spells CASSPSLRPGMNYEQYF. In nucleotides, the CDR3 is TGTGCCAGTAGTCCGTCCCTTCGGCCAGGAATGAACTACGAGCAGTACTTC.

This chain joins TRBV6-5 and TRBJ2-2; D assignment may be TRBD1 or TRBD2 (6 bases each). V lost 8 bases to trimming and J lost 3 bases, with 13 bases between them. Germline CDR1 MNHEY, CDR2 SVGAGI. The CDR3 has 14 amino acids. The CDR3 nucleotides are TGTGCCAGCTGTAGGGGGGCGTACACCGGGGAGCTGTTTTTT. Encoded protein: CASCRGAYTGELFF.

V is TRBV6-5 and J is TRBJ2-7; D possibly corresponds to TRBD1 (6 bases). Germline V CDR1 and CDR2: MNHEY, SVGAGI. V lost 4 bases and J 0 bases, leaving 16 bases between the germline ends. This CDR3 is built from 16 residues. The CDR3 nucleotides read TGTGCCAGCAGTTCCCCGGGACAAGAGAGCTCCTACGAGCAGTACTTC. This codes for CASSSPGQESSYEQYF.

V is TRBV14 and J is TRBJ2-5; 7 bases align to TRBD2. This CDR3 has 17 residues. Trimming at V came to 4 bases and at J to 2 bases, leaving 13 bases not matched to a gene. Germline CDR1 is SGHDN and CDR2 is FVKESK. CDR3 bases: TGTGCCAGCAGCCCCGTGCCCGGTCTAGCGGAGCAAGAGACCCAGTACTTC. It yields the protein CASSPVPGLAEQETQYF.

This chain uses TRBV4-3 with TRBJ1-2, with a tentative D call TRBD1 (5 bases). Between the trimmed V and J ends, which lost 0 bases and 5 bases, there was a span of 19 bases. The V gene's germline CDR1 is LGHNA and CDR2 YSLEER. The CDR3 runs 17 residues. CDR3 amino acids: CASSQDRGTLARYGYTF. CDR3 nucleotide sequence: TGCGCCAGCAGCCAAGATCGCGGGACCCTCGCTAGGTATGGCTACACCTTC.

V gene TRBV7-6 combines with J gene TRBJ2-7, with D uncertain. CDR3 size: 13 residues. V lost 2 bases, J lost 3 bases, and 8 bases lay in between. Germline CDR1 is SGHVS and CDR2 is FNYEAQ. CDR3 DNA sequence: TGTGCCAGCAGCTTATCGTTAAGCTACGAGCAGTACTTC. Translated, it gives CASSLSLSYEQYF.

The gene calls are TRBV28 and TRBJ2-5; weak D call: TRBD2 (5 bases). This CDR3 region has 14 residues. Germline CDR1 reads MDHEN; CDR2 reads SYDVKM. Trimming stripped 5 bases from V and 3 bases from J, with 13 bases between. Written as DNA, the CDR3 is TGTGCCAGCAGTGCCACCAAGAGGGAAGAGACCCAGTACTTC. It is translated as CASSATKREETQYF.

The chain uses TRBV5-6 and TRBJ2-1; 7 nucleotides match TRBD2. In germline, CDR1 is SGHDT, CDR2 YYEEEE. The CDR3 sequence is 16 residues long. Trimming removed 4 bases from V and 1 base from J; junction bases left unmatched: 8. The CDR3: CASSLTDGGSYNEQFF. Written as DNA, the CDR3 is TGTGCCAGCAGCCTCACGGACGGGGGGTCCTACAATGAGCAGTTCTTC.

The chain is built from TRBV13 and TRBJ1-2, with D possibly TRBD1 on 6 matching bases. CDR1 and CDR2 from the germline V gene are PRHDT and FYEKMQ (reference sequence). CDR3 size: 15 residues. V lost 10 bases to trimming and J lost 0 bases, with 18 bases between them. CDR3 coding DNA: TGTGCCATCGACGGGACATTTCCCCCTAACTATGGCTACACCTTC. This translates into CAIDGTFPPNYGYTF.

The chain has TRBV5-8 and TRBJ2-3; D is perhaps TRBD2 (6 bases). This CDR3 comprises 16 residues. Germline CDR1 is SGHTS and CDR2 is YDEGEE. Trimming left V 4 bases short and J 2 bases short, with 17 bases between. CDR3 in amino acids: CASSHSLADFTDTQYF. In DNA, the CDR3 is TGTGCCAGCAGCCATTCACTAGCAGATTTCACAGATACGCAGTATTTT.

The chain employs TRBV4-1 and TRBJ2-7; D unresolved. The germline V and J ends were trimmed by 0 bases and 0 bases, with 6 bases remaining between them. The germline V gene has CDR1 MGHRA and CDR2 YSYEKL. The CDR3 spans 14 residues. The CDR3 sequence is CASSQDLASYEQYF. CDR3 sequence (DNA): TGCGCCAGCAGCCAAGACCTTGCCTCCTACGAGCAGTACTTC.

The V gene is TRBV5-1, the J gene TRBJ2-7, with a tentative D call TRBD2 (5 bases). CDR3 length: 16 amino acids. Germline CDR1 and CDR2: SGHRS and YFSETQ. The V gene lost 0 bases and the J gene lost 0 bases, with 13 bases spanning the gap. CDR3 in DNA: TGCGCCAGCAGCTTGGCTCGGGGATCAAGCTCCTACGAGCAGTACTTC. Translated: CASSLARGSSSYEQYF.

This rearrangement joins TRBV5-1 to TRBJ2-5; 11 bases line up with TRBD1. The assigned J gene may be wrong: the sequence end matches TRBJ2-7 better. The CDR3 contains 16 residues. Germline V gene data show CDR1 as SGHRS and CDR2 as YFSETQ. DNA of the CDR3: TGCGCCAGCAGCAGTTTGGGGACAGGGGGTCCCTACGAGCAGTACTTC. It encodes CASSSLGTGGPYEQYF.

The chain is built from TRBV5-6 and TRBJ2-5; tentative D call: TRBD2 (5 bases). The CDR3 length is 14 residues. CDR1 is SGHDT, CDR2 YYEEEE, per germline. The ends were cut back, 0 bases at V and 5 bases at J, with 11 bases in the middle. The CDR3 sequence is CASSLEGSVETQYF. CDR3 sequence (DNA): TGTGCCAGCAGCTTGGAGGGTAGCGTGGAGACCCAGTACTTC.

The V call is TRBV5-8, the J call TRBJ2-7; D gene unclear. This CDR3 region has 13 residues. Trimming shortened V by 0 bases and J by 2 bases, and 6 bases separated the two germline ends. Germline V gene lookup returns CDR1 SGHTS and CDR2 YDEGEE. DNA of the CDR3: TGTGCCAGCAGCTTGGATGCTACCTACGAGCAGTACTTC. The encoded protein is CASSLDATYEQYF.

The CDR3 DNA sequence: TGTGCCAGCACCGGGACAGGGGGCTACAATGAGCAGTTCTTC. This codes for CASTGTGGYNEQFF. This chain uses TRBV9 with TRBJ2-1; 11 nucleotides agree with TRBD1. Losses at the gene ends were 6 bases for V and 3 bases for J; bases not matched to a gene: 2. This CDR3 is 14 amino acids long. Germline loops: CDR1 SGDLS, CDR2 YYNGEE.

This chain uses TRBV28 with TRBJ2-7; D gene uncertain. V dropped 3 bases and J dropped 4 bases, with 4 bases sitting between them. The germline V gene encodes CDR1 MDHEN and CDR2 SYDVKM. The CDR3 has 11 amino acids. CDR3: CASSFMYEQYF. The CDR3 nucleotides are TGTGCCAGCAGTTTCATGTACGAGCAGTACTTC.